This TCR beta chain comes out of a study of Graves' ophthalmopathy and Graves' hyperthyroidism. Between the trimmed V and J ends, which lost 5 bases and 3 bases, there was a span of 17 bases. The CDR3 is made up of 15 amino acids. CDR1 is LNHDA, CDR2 SQIVND, per germline (reference sequence). Study-level results: Most thyroid clonotypes with frequency above 0.001 were detected in blood too.

A remark on this clonotype: The antigen is not known.

Amplifying from RNA transcripts, the study obtained TCR beta CDR3 regions. HTBI-primed RT-PCR formed the first round, and a multiplex PCR formed the second. TCRdb redid the calling of the multiplex PCR reads with MiXCR, one entry per CDR3 protein. The table has hundreds of thousands of distinct CDR3 sequences, about 44% seen once. Active ophthalmopathy (CAS at least 3, NOSPECS at least 4), lasting under 3 months. This receptor was identified in an adult man with Graves' ophthalmopathy. The specimen was peripheral blood. The chain uses TRBV19 and TRBJ2-7; D perhaps matches TRBD1 (6 bases). The CDR3 DNA follows: TGTGCCAGTAGTCGCCGTCGACAGGAAAGCTACGAGCAGTACTTC. This translates into CASSRRRQESYEQYF.